This TCR beta chain was captured in a study of sequential checkpoint blockade in melanoma. The data were produced by immunoSEQ multiplex PCR, yet TCRdb's version contains in-frame clones alone and is incomplete. The data contain under 20,000 clones, about 80% of them singletons. The germline V gene has CDR1 MDHEN and CDR2 SYDVKM. The germline V and J ends were trimmed by 6 bases and 0 bases, with 11 bases remaining between them. The CDR3 contains 14 residues. Treatment noted: randomized to nivolumab then ipilimumab (arm A) or the reverse (arm B). The TCR comes from a human donor with melanoma. The V and J genes are TRBV28 and TRBJ1-1; D unresolved. This sample comprised CD8+ T cells sorted from blood (inferred from file names), obtained from a patient given nivolumab and ipilimumab in sequence. CDR3: CASRDGEMNTEAFF. The CDR3 DNA follows: TGTGCCAGCAGGGACGGGGAAATGAACACTGAAGCTTTCTTT.